Described below is a single TCR beta chain sequence and its context. The data derive from a study of shared T cell receptors in the human thymus. The CDR3 totals 15 residues. Looked up from germline, CDR1 is ENHRY and CDR2 is SYGVKD. V lost 4 bases to trimming and J lost 5 bases, with 18 bases between them. The protocol was immunoSEQ multiplex PCR, while the TCRdb copy is restricted to in-frame clones and leaves out a portion. In the table there are fewer than 700,000 clones, over 75% of which are singletons. The sample was also reused in another study, on human thymus T cells. This second study notes: The thymus tissue came from resections taken during corrective heart surgery.

The sequenced sample consisted of thymocytes. This clonotype was obtained from a boy under three years old with a congenital heart defect. The chain employs TRBV10-3 and TRBJ2-7; a possible D gene is TRBD1 (5 bases). The chain's CDR3 is CAISVHSVGPNEQYF. CDR3 DNA sequence: TGTGCCATCAGTGTCCACTCGGTGGGGCCGAACGAGCAGTACTTC.